Presented here are 18 T cell receptor beta chains from one specimen sequenced in a study of long-term antiretroviral therapy in people with HIV. With survey level as its setting, the immunoSEQ assay was v3.0. Using immunoSEQ multiplex PCR, the repertoire was profiled, and TCRdb retains in-frame clones only, with some absent. The table lists more than 35,000 clones, 80% to 85% of them singletons. This specimen consisted of unsorted PBMCs, obtained 1.5 years after starting antiretroviral therapy. The receptors here all came from a man between 18 and 35 years old with HIV.

The chain carries TRBV29-1 and TRBJ1-1; D might be TRBD1 (6 bases). This CDR3 region has 12 residues. Germline V gene lookup returns CDR1 SQVTM and CDR2 ANQGSEA. V dropped 2 bases and J dropped 4 bases, with 8 bases sitting between them. In DNA form, the CDR3 reads TGCAGCGTTGAAAAGACAGGCACTGAAGCTTTCTTT. Protein: CSVEKTGTEAFF.

The chain combines TRBV5-5 with TRBJ2-7; D remains ambiguous. Germline lookup yields CDR1 SGHKS and CDR2 YYEKEE (reference sequence). CDR3 length: 14 amino acids. V lost 2 bases, J lost 0 bases, and 9 bases lay in between. For the CDR3, the DNA is TGTGCCAGCAGCTTCGGAGACCCCTCCTACGAGCAGTACTTC. Its translation: CASSFGDPSYEQYF.

The J gene is TRBJ2-3, the V gene TRBV29-1; D is unresolved. This CDR3 comprises 14 residues. Trimming cost V 3 bases and J 0 bases, with 10 bases left between them. The V gene's germline CDR1 is SQVTM and CDR2 ANQGSEA. In nucleotides, the CDR3 is TGCAGCGTTGACTCTGGACCTAGCACAGATACGCAGTATTTT. It encodes CSVDSGPSTDTQYF.

In this sample, this clone turned up a few times. The rearrangement joins TRBV7-2 to TRBJ1-2; D might be TRBD1 (6 bases). Germline CDR1 reads SGHTA; CDR2 reads FQGNSA. The CDR3 spans 15 residues. Deletions cut 4 bases from V and 0 bases from J, with 12 bases between. The CDR3 region is CASSYGTLANYGYTF. CDR3 coding DNA: TGTGCCAGCAGCTATGGGACACTAGCTAACTATGGCTACACCTTC.

This chain links TRBV5-4 with TRBJ2-7; weak D call: TRBD2 (6 bases). The CDR3 is 14 residues long. CDR1 and CDR2 (germline): SGHNT, YYREEE (reference sequence). V was pared by 4 bases and J by 3 bases, with 14 bases between. The DNA of the CDR3 is TGTGCCAGCAGCCTCGCGGGAATGAACTACGAGCAGTACTTC. Translation gives CASSLAGMNYEQYF.

CDR3 residues: CASSENTDRGLGAFF. CDR3 coding DNA: TGTGCCAGCAGCGAAAATACGGACAGGGGGCTTGGAGCTTTCTTT. V usage is TRBV9 and J usage is TRBJ1-1, with 11 bases matching TRBD1. V trimming: 3 bases; J trimming: 10 bases; junction bases outside the gene matches: 11. The CDR3 is made up of 15 amino acids. Germline V gives CDR1 SGDLS, CDR2 YYNGEE.

The rearrangement uses TRBV7-9 and TRBJ2-3; D not certain. Germline V gene sequence: CDR1 SEHNR, CDR2 FQNEAQ (reference sequence). The CDR3 is 13 amino acids. V lost 0 bases and J lost 4, with 5 bases in between. The CDR3 is CASSLARSDTQYF. The CDR3 nucleotides read TGTGCCAGCAGCTTAGCGAGGTCAGATACGCAGTATTTT.

The rearrangement links TRBV11-2 to TRBJ2-2, with D unclear. The CDR3 sequence is 12 residues long. Trimming pared 5 bases from V and 5 bases from J, leaving 6 bases between. In germline, CDR1 is SGHAT, CDR2 FQNNGV. CDR3 region: CASSRPTGELFF. The DNA of the CDR3 is TGTGCCAGCAGCCGGCCGACCGGGGAGCTGTTTTTT.

V usage is TRBV28 and J usage is TRBJ1-3; D gene ambiguous. Per the germline V gene, CDR1 is MDHEN and CDR2 is SYDVKM. The V gene lost 7 bases and the J gene lost 4 bases, with 14 bases spanning the gap. There are 14 residues in the CDR3. The CDR3 DNA is TGTGCCAGCAATGAGCGGGCAACCGGAAACACCATATATTTT. This encodes CASNERATGNTIYF.

The rearrangement joins TRBV5-1 to TRBJ2-5; D may be TRBD1 (6 bases). Germline V gene lookup returns CDR1 SGHRS and CDR2 YFSETQ. The CDR3 has 15 amino acids. The V gene lost 0 bases and the J gene lost 2 bases, with 11 bases spanning the gap. The CDR3 sequence: CASSLGQVVQETQYF. CDR3 sequence (DNA): TGCGCCAGCAGCTTGGGACAGGTTGTGCAAGAGACCCAGTACTTC.

This chain joins TRBV9 and TRBJ2-2, with TRBD1 identical over 7 bases. Germline trimming cut 3 bases from V and 2 bases from J; bases unmatched to any gene: 4. Germline CDR1 and CDR2: SGDLS and YYNGEE. The CDR3 totals 15 residues. The CDR3 reads CASSGRQGNTGELFF. As DNA, the CDR3 is TGTGCCAGCAGCGGTAGACAGGGAAACACCGGGGAGCTGTTTTTT.

The rearrangement links TRBV7-9 to TRBJ2-5; possible D gene TRBD2, 6 bases. Germline assignment: CDR1 SEHNR and CDR2 FQNEAQ (reference sequence). Deletions cut 3 bases from V and 0 bases from J, with 8 bases between. This CDR3 is 14 amino acids long. The CDR3 DNA sequence: TGTGCCAGCAGCTTCACGGGGGACCAAGAGACCCAGTACTTC. Its protein product is CASSFTGDQETQYF.

The chain recombines TRBV7-9 with TRBJ2-2; 14 nucleotides align to TRBD2. The CDR3 spans 17 residues. J gave up 5 bases and V 5 bases, and 7 bases lay outside the gene matches. Germline V gene data show CDR1 as SEHNR and CDR2 as FQNEAQ (reference sequence). For the CDR3, the DNA is TGTGCCAGCAGCCCAGGCAGACTAGCGGGAGGGACCGGGGAGCTGTTTTTT. This gives the protein CASSPGRLAGGTGELFF.

The chain has TRBV15 and TRBJ1-5; D is undetermined. Germline V gene sequence: CDR1 LNHNV, CDR2 YYDKDF (reference sequence). Trimming pared 0 bases from V and 7 bases from J, leaving 10 bases between. CDR3 length equals 14 residues. The CDR3 sequence is CATSRDPGPQPQHF. The CDR3 nucleotides are TGTGCCACCAGCAGAGATCCTGGTCCCCAGCCCCAGCATTTT.

The chain uses TRBV4-2 and TRBJ1-2; D might be TRBD1 (5 bases). The CDR3 spans 12 residues. Looked up from germline, CDR1 is LGHNA and CDR2 is YNFKEQ. Trimming removed 4 bases at V and 4 bases at J, with 7 bases between. The DNA of the CDR3 is TGTGCCAGCAGCCTAGACAGCTATGGCTACACCTTC. This sequence encodes CASSLDSYGYTF.

This chain joins TRBV18 and TRBJ2-2; possibly TRBD2 for D (5 bases). V was trimmed by 3 bases and J by 7 bases, leaving 15 bases between them. Germline lookup yields CDR1 KGHSH and CDR2 LQKENI. The CDR3 consists of 15 residues. The CDR3 protein is CASSPVGGFGGELFF. The CDR3 DNA reads TGTGCCAGCTCACCGGTCGGCGGGTTCGGCGGGGAGCTGTTTTTT.

The chain couples TRBV18 to TRBJ2-7; D is undetermined. Germline CDR1 is KGHSH and CDR2 is LQKENI. Trimming pared 3 bases from V and 0 bases from J, leaving 12 bases between. This CDR3 is 15 amino acids long. The CDR3 nucleotides read TGTGCCAGCTCACCGACGCAGAGGAGCTCCTACGAGCAGTACTTC. Its protein product is CASSPTQRSSYEQYF.

J is TRBJ2-3 and V is TRBV29-1; a possible D gene is TRBD2 (5 bases). The V end lost 2 bases, the J end lost 0 bases, and 12 bases lay between the germline ends. The CDR3 loop spans 15 amino acids. Germline assignment: CDR1 SQVTM and CDR2 ANQGSEA. The CDR3 DNA reads as TGCAGCGTTGAATTATTGGACTCTAGCACAGATACGCAGTATTTT. Protein sequence: CSVELLDSSTDTQYF.